The entry that follows covers one T cell receptor beta chain sequence. Its antigen is still unknown. TCRdb reanalysed the reads using MiXCR and keeps one entry per CDR3 protein. The data contain roughly 80,000 distinct CDR3 sequences, 35% to 50% of them singletons. This sample was included in a study of T cell repertoires in cytomegalovirus infection. In the study overall: Based on public TCR beta signatures, there were indications of CMV infection and of a matching HLA type.

The CDR3 runs to 15 residues. Germline V lookup: CDR1 SNHLY, CDR2 FYNNEI. Trimming removed 7 bases from V and 0 bases from J, with 12 bases in between. This TCR derives from a human donor in good health (CMV status not recorded). Some clones in this sample may be carry-over from other donors' samples. This sequence joins TRBV2 and TRBJ2-2, with D perhaps TRBD1 (6 bases). Sequenced material: CD8+ T cells from cultured PBMCs, taken from culture after CMV antigen stimulation. CDR3 region: CASTWGQTNTGELFF. CDR3 coding DNA: TGTGCCAGCACCTGGGGACAAACGAACACCGGGGAGCTGTTTTTT.